A selection of T cell receptor beta chains follows, all from one sample in a study of T cells in Graves' hyperthyroidism and ophthalmopathy. TCRdb called the multiplex PCR reads again in MiXCR, with one record for every CDR3 protein. The data contain about 360,000 distinct CDR3 sequences, over 15% of them singletons. Sample: blood. Every receptor here comes from a woman aged 18-35 years with Graves' hyperthyroidism. Both conserved end residues are part of each CDR3. D genes are given only for firm matches. A row's size may be missing; if present it is once, few, many or a size class.

j_call d_call clone_size v_call cdr3_nt cdr3_aa
TRBJ2-4 TRBD1 few TRBV5-1 TGCGCCAGCAGCTCGAGACAGGGGGCTGGAAACATTAAGTACTTC CASSSRQGAGNIKYF
TRBJ2-7 NA NA TRBV29-1 TGCAGCGTTGAACTGGGAGAAGGTTTGGGGGTCGAGCAGTACTTC CSVELGEGLGVEQYF
TRBJ1-2 TRBD1 many TRBV27 TGTGCCAGCAGGCCACGGACAGGGGCGGGTTATGGCTACACCTTC CASRPRTGAGYGYTF
TRBJ1-2 NA many TRBV7-6 TGTGCCAGCACCACTTCTCCTGAACACTATGGCTACACCTTC CASTTSPEHYGYTF
TRBJ2-5 NA few TRBV6-1 TGTGCCAGCAGTAGGTCCAGGGGACTCCAAGAGACCCAGTACTTC CASSRSRGLQETQYF
TRBJ1-2 TRBD1 many TRBV20-1 TGCAGTGCTAGAAAACCCCGGGACAGGGTCGGCTACACCTTC CSARKPRDRVGYTF
TRBJ1-1 TRBD1 NA TRBV7-2 TGTGCCAGCAGCCCCCTGACAGGGGTGGACACTGAAGCTTTCTTT CASSPLTGVDTEAFF
TRBJ1-5 TRBD1 NA TRBV6-1 TGTGCCAGCAGTCAAGGGACAGGAATTAGCAATCAGCCCCAGCATTTT CASSQGTGISNQPQHF
TRBJ2-2 NA NA TRBV7-2 TGTGCCAGCAGCCGCCTGACTAGTACCGGGGAGCTGTTTTTT CASSRLTSTGELFF
TRBJ1-5 NA many TRBV6-1 TGTGCCAGCAGTGAAATGGGTTATCAGCCCCAGCATTTT CASSEMGYQPQHF
TRBJ2-7 TRBD1 many TRBV7-3 TGTGCCAGCAGCCCCGGGGTTGGGACAGGGAGCGGGCAGTACTTC CASSPGVGTGSGQYF
TRBJ1-3 NA many TRBV11-1 TGTGCCAGCAGCTTAGTCGGGACGCACAGGGTCCCTGGAAACACCATATATTTT CASSLVGTHRVPGNTIYF
TRBJ1-5 TRBD1 NA TRBV6-1 TGTGCCAGCGGGGACAGGGCGAATCAGCCCCAGCATTTT CASGDRANQPQHF
TRBJ2-7 NA many TRBV20-1 TGCAGTGCTAGCGGAGGCGAGCAGTACTTC CSASGGEQYF
TRBJ2-7 NA many TRBV6-1 TGTGCCAGCAGGTGGGGGATCTACGAGCAGTACTTC CASRWGIYEQYF
TRBJ2-7 TRBD1 many TRBV6-2/TRBV6-3 TGTGCCAGCAGTTACTTTGGGACAGGGGACGAGCAGTACTTC CASSYFGTGDEQYF
TRBJ1-1 NA many TRBV7-2 TGTGCCAGCAGCTTAGATTTGGACACTGAAGCTTTCTTT CASSLDLDTEAFF
TRBJ1-3 NA few TRBV5-1 TGCGCCAGCAGTCCTTCAGGGGTTGGAAACACCATATATTTT CASSPSGVGNTIYF
TRBJ2-2 NA many TRBV12-3/TRBV12-4 TGTGCCAGCAGTTCTTCCCCAGGGGAGGTCGCCGGGGAGCTGTTTTTT CASSSSPGEVAGELFF
TRBJ1-5 NA NA TRBV4-1 TGCGCCAGCAGCCAAGAGATGGGGTTCGGGGATCAGCCCCAGCATTTT CASSQEMGFGDQPQHF
TRBJ1-5 TRBD1 once TRBV4-3 TGCGCCAGCAGCCAAGATGGGACAGGGGATCGACCCCAGCATTTT CASSQDGTGDRPQHF
TRBJ1-1 NA NA TRBV5-6 TGTGCCAGCAGCCCCATGGCCAGGTGGAACACTGAAGCTTTCTTT CASSPMARWNTEAFF
TRBJ2-7 TRBD2 many TRBV6-2/TRBV6-3 TGTGCCAGCAGTTTTAGGACTAGCGGGGGGGCCCACTCCTACGAGCAGTACTTC CASSFRTSGGAHSYEQYF
TRBJ2-5 NA NA TRBV6-1 TGTGCCAGCAGTGACCACCCCTCCGGGGGCCAAGAGACCCAGTACTTC CASSDHPSGGQETQYF
TRBJ2-7 NA many TRBV9 TGTGCCAGCAGCGTAGAGATCCAGGGGGGTGAGCAGTACTTC CASSVEIQGGEQYF
TRBJ2-5 NA NA TRBV11-2 TGTGCCAGCAGGGGGACTCGGTCACGGCGGGGGCAGGAGACCCAGTACTTC CASRGTRSRRGQETQYF
TRBJ2-7 TRBD1 NA TRBV5-1 TGCGCCAGCAGCTTGGCGGACAGGGGTTTCTACGAGCAGTACTTC CASSLADRGFYEQYF
TRBJ1-5 NA many TRBV5-4 TGTGCCAGCAGCACAGGACAGATCAGCAATCAGCCCCAGCATTTT CASSTGQISNQPQHF
TRBJ1-2 TRBD1 NA TRBV11-1 TGTGCCAGCAGCCCCTCAGGGACAGACTATGGCTACACCTTC CASSPSGTDYGYTF
TRBJ1-5 TRBD1 NA TRBV18 TGTGCCAGCTCAAGACAGGGTTATAGCAATCAGCCCCAGCATTTT CASSRQGYSNQPQHF
TRBJ1-5 TRBD1 many TRBV6-5 TGTGCCAGCAGTTCAAGCCACAGGGGCGGCAATCAGCCCCAGCATTTT CASSSSHRGGNQPQHF
TRBJ1-1 TRBD1 many TRBV6-5 TGTGCCAGCAGTTATAGAATAGGACAGGGAAGGGCTGAAGCTTTCTTT CASSYRIGQGRAEAFF
TRBJ2-3 NA few TRBV5-1 TGCGCCAGCAGCTTGTACCACCAGGGGATTAGCGATACGCAGTATTTT CASSLYHQGISDTQYF
TRBJ1-5 NA many TRBV6-1 TGTGCCAGCAGTATTGGACACAACAATCAGCCCCAGCATTTT CASSIGHNNQPQHF
TRBJ1-1 NA many TRBV10-3 TGTGCCATCAGTGAGTCGGACACTGAAGCTTTCTTT CAISESDTEAFF
TRBJ1-3 NA many TRBV7-8 TGTGCCAGCGGCGAAGGCCTCGGAAACACCATATATTTT CASGEGLGNTIYF
TRBJ1-2 TRBD1 many TRBV5-1 TGCGCCAGCAGTCGACCTGGCCGGGACAGGATAACCTATGGCTACACCTTC CASSRPGRDRITYGYTF
TRBJ2-7 NA NA TRBV12-3/TRBV12-4 TGTGCCAGCAGTTTTAGCAATGGGGACTACGAGCAGTACTTC CASSFSNGDYEQYF
TRBJ1-6 TRBD1 few TRBV4-2 TGTGCCAGCAGCCAAGCCAGGGGGCGCCTAAATAATTCACCCCTCCACTTT CASSQARGRLNNSPLHF
TRBJ2-7 NA many TRBV30 TGTGCCTGGAGTGAAACATCGGACTCCTACGAGCAGTACTTC CAWSETSDSYEQYF
TRBJ2-7 NA many TRBV20-1 TGCAGTGCCAGTGCGACGGACCACTACGAGCAGTACTTC CSASATDHYEQYF
TRBJ1-5 NA many TRBV7-9 TGTGCCAGCAGCATCAGTAGCAATCAGCCCCAGCATTTT CASSISSNQPQHF
TRBJ2-7 NA many TRBV6-2/TRBV6-3 TGTGCCAGCACCACAGGGTACGAGCAGTACTTC CASTTGYEQYF
TRBJ2-7 NA many TRBV20-1 TGCAGTGCTTTCCGGGGCGAGCAGTACTTC CSAFRGEQYF
TRBJ2-7 TRBD2 many TRBV20-1 TGCAGTGCTAGTGCACTTTTTGGGACTAGCGGCTACGAGCAGTACTTC CSASALFGTSGYEQYF
TRBJ2-7 NA many TRBV20-1 TGCAGTGCTGAGAGTCCCAGGACCCCTGCCTACGAGCAGTACTTC CSAESPRTPAYEQYF
TRBJ1-2 NA many TRBV6-1 TGTGCCAGCAGTGAAAACGGTCGCTATGGCTACACCTTC CASSENGRYGYTF
TRBJ2-2 NA few TRBV11-2 TGTGCCAGCAGCTTCGGTGACTACCCTCTTGGTCGGGAGCTGTTTTTT CASSFGDYPLGRELFF
TRBJ2-3 NA NA TRBV12-3/TRBV12-4 TGTGCCAGCAGTTTGGACGGGGCGGACACAGATACGCAGTATTTT CASSLDGADTDTQYF
TRBJ2-7 NA many TRBV7-9 TGTGCCAGCAGCCCCCTGTTGGGATGGCGGTACTTC CASSPLLGWRYF
TRBJ2-2 TRBD1 NA TRBV5-1 TGCGCCAGCAGCATCTCCGGGACAGGGGTCACCGGGGAGCTGTTTTTT CASSISGTGVTGELFF
TRBJ1-1 NA NA TRBV7-2 TGTGCCAGCAGTTTTCCCCCAGCATACACTGAAGCTTTCTTT CASSFPPAYTEAFF
TRBJ1-5 NA many TRBV20-1 TGCAGTGCTTTTGCCCCCTTAGGGAATCAGCCCCAGCATTTT CSAFAPLGNQPQHF
TRBJ2-7 NA many TRBV7-2 TGTGCCAGCAGCTCGGGCCAAAAGGACGAGCAGTACTTC CASSSGQKDEQYF
TRBJ2-5 NA medium-sized TRBV6-2/TRBV6-3 TGTGCCAGCAGTTACCAGGGACCAGAGACCCAGTACTTC CASSYQGPETQYF
TRBJ1-2 TRBD1 NA TRBV12-5 TGTGCTAGTGGTCCCCAGGGGGTGGCCTATGGCTACACCTTC CASGPQGVAYGYTF
TRBJ2-7 NA few TRBV6-5 TGTGCCAGCAGCCGTGTGGGACGGAGCTACGAGCAGTACTTC CASSRVGRSYEQYF
TRBJ2-7 TRBD1 many TRBV2 TGTGCCAGCAGCGCAAGGACAGGGTTCTCCTACGAGCAGTACTTC CASSARTGFSYEQYF
TRBJ1-1 NA NA TRBV9 TGTGCCAGCAGCGTAAGTGTTTTTGGAAACACTGAAGCTTTCTTT CASSVSVFGNTEAFF
TRBJ2-5 NA many TRBV7-8 TGTGCCAGCAGCCCCCGCCCGTCGGAAGAGACCCAGTACTTC CASSPRPSEETQYF